The 10 T cell receptor beta chains below come from one sample, sequenced in a study of tissue T cells after allogeneic stem cell transplantation. The assay was immunoSEQ multiplex PCR, and TCRdb's table has in-frame clones only and misses some. The sample includes about 2,000 clones, roughly half of them seen just once. The time point denotes: mouse harvest day 14 after allogeneic transplant. The graft held 10^6 splenic CD5+ T cells and 10^7 T-cell-depleted bone marrow cells. Sequencing used liver tissue. These receptor sequences come from a female BALB/c mouse given C57BL/6 T cells with graft-versus-host disease after an allogeneic hematopoietic cell transplant.

This clone came up a few times. Gene names are the mouse ones. The CDR3 is cut off 1 residue early in the read; its end comes from the germline J gene. This chain uses TRBV16 with TRBJ2-5, with a tentative D call TRBD1 (6 bases). The CDR3 extends over 14 amino acids. The germline gives CDR1 SGHSA, CDR2 FRNQAP. The germline V and J ends were trimmed by 5 bases and 5 bases, with 14 bases remaining between them. This CDR3 is CASSLQGAGDTQYF. The sequenced CDR3 bases are TGTGCAAGCAGCCTACAGGGAGCGGGAGACACCCAGTAC.

Comment on this clone: Gene names are mouse gene names. The read falls 1 residue short of the CDR3 end, and the missing part is taken from the germline J gene. The J gene is TRBJ2-7, the V gene TRBV16; 9 nucleotides agree with TRBD1. The junction had 4 bases not matched to a gene; V was cut back by 5 bases and J by 2 bases. CDR3 length: 14 amino acids. Germline CDR1 reads SGHSA; CDR2 reads FRNQAP. The CDR3 DNA, read in part, is TGTGCAAGCAGCCCGGGGACAGGGACCTATGAACAGTAC. Translated, it gives CASSPGTGTYEQY. The whole CDR3 is CASSPGTGTYEQYF.

This clone was seen a few times. Gene names are the mouse ones. Sequencing ends 1 residue short of the CDR3 end; the germline J gene provides the rest. This chain uses TRBV16 with TRBJ1-1; D is ambiguous. V was pared by 0 bases and J by 0 bases, with 2 bases between. Germline V gene sequence: CDR1 SGHSA, CDR2 FRNQAP. This CDR3 comprises 13 residues. The part of the CDR3 DNA that was read is TGTGCAAGCAGCTTAGAACAGAACACAGAAGTCTTC. This translates into CASSLEQNTEVF. In full, the CDR3 reads CASSLEQNTEVFF. Full variable domain (rest looked up from reference TRBV16 and TRBJ1-1): NAGVIQTPRHKVTGKGQEATLWCEPISGHSAVFWYRQTIVQGLEFLTYFRNQAPIDDSGMPKERFSAQMPNQSHSTLKIQSTQPQDSAVYLCASSLEQNTEVFFGKGTRLTVV.

On this clone itself: Here the gene names and germline are mouse. Read sequence stops 1 residue before the CDR3 end, and the germline J gene provides the missing end. V gene TRBV15 combines with J gene TRBJ1-5; D is unclear. The CDR3 consists of 13 residues. In germline, CDR1 is SGHND, CDR2 FRSKSL. Trimming stripped 6 bases from V and 3 bases from J, with 9 bases between. CDR3 region: CASSSTVNQAPLF. Partial CDR3 DNA: TGTGCCAGCAGCTCAACAGTCAACCAGGCTCCGCTT.

For this clone: Gene names and germline refer to mouse. The CDR3 goes on 1 residue after the read ends, and that part is filled in from the germline J gene. The chain employs TRBV3 and TRBJ2-3; no clear D. V shed 5 bases and J shed 1 base, with 7 bases lying between them. This CDR3 region has 13 residues. The germline V gene has CDR1 SNHLY and CDR2 FYNGKV (reference sequence). The CDR3 reads CASSRGRAETLYF. Incomplete CDR3 DNA: TGTGCCAGCAGCCGAGGGCGTGCAGAAACGCTGTAT.

As to this clone: Each gene name is a mouse one. The read gets to within 1 residue of the CDR3 end, and the germline J gene fills in the rest. The chain recombines TRBV26 with TRBJ1-2; maybe TRBD1 (6 bases). The CDR3 has 13 amino acids. Germline V lookup: CDR1 KGHPV, CDR2 FQNQEV (reference sequence). V was clipped by 4 bases and J by 4 bases, with 10 bases between them. CDR3 DNA (partial): TGTGCCAGCAGTCCCACAGGGTTCTCCGACTACACC. Translated, it gives CASSPTGFSDYT. The full CDR3 reads CASSPTGFSDYTF.

About this clone: The gene names given are mouse names. Read data end 1 residue before the CDR3 end; the end is taken from the germline J gene. This chain uses TRBV13-3 with TRBJ2-5; a weak D match, TRBD1 (6 bases). The germline V and J ends were trimmed by 4 bases and 2 bases, with 14 bases remaining between them. CDR3 length equals 15 residues. The germline V gene has CDR1 NNHDY and CDR2 SYVADS. The CDR3 DNA, read in part, is TGTGCCAGCAGTATACAGGGAAGGGGCCAAGACACCCAGTAC. Residues: CASSIQGRGQDTQY. The whole CDR3 protein reads CASSIQGRGQDTQYF.

A note on this clone: Gene names and germline match the mouse. CDR3 sequence reads: CSSSRETGGAEQYF. CDR3 DNA (partial): TGCTCCAGCAGTCGAGAGACTGGGGGGGCTGAACAGTAC. V usage is TRBV23 and J usage is TRBJ2-7; the D call of TRBD2 is as the table states it, not checked on the DNA. The read ends 1 residue shy of where the CDR3 ends; the end is completed using the germline J gene. Germline V gives CDR1 KGHTA, CDR2 FQNQQP. CDR3 length: 14 amino acids.

This clone has just a few counts. Gene names follow the mouse nomenclature. The read stops 1 residue short of the end of the CDR3; the missing end is completed from the germline J gene. The rearrangement uses TRBV15 and TRBJ1-3; D possibly corresponds to TRBD1 (5 bases). This CDR3 spans 14 amino acids. V gave up 3 bases and J gave up 0 bases, with 6 bases separating them. CDR1 is SGHND, CDR2 FRSKSL, per germline. The sequenced CDR3 bases are TGTGCCAGCAGTTTCGGGGGTTCTGGAAATACGCTCTAT. Protein sequence: CASSFGGSGNTLY. The entire CDR3 protein is CASSFGGSGNTLYF.

Comments on this clone: Each gene name is a mouse one. The sequenced fragment ends 1 residue before the CDR3 boundary, so the rest is inferred from the germline J gene. The rearrangement joins TRBV3 to TRBJ2-1, with TRBD2 matching over 12 bases. Germline CDR1 reads SNHLY; CDR2 reads FYNGKV (reference sequence). CDR3 size: 16 residues. V lost 5 bases to trimming and J lost 1 base; unmatched junction nucleotides: 3. The DNA read from the CDR3 is TGTGCCAGCAGCCCGACTGGGGGGGCCAACTATGCTGAGCAGTTC. It encodes CASSPTGGANYAEQF. The whole CDR3 region reads CASSPTGGANYAEQFF.